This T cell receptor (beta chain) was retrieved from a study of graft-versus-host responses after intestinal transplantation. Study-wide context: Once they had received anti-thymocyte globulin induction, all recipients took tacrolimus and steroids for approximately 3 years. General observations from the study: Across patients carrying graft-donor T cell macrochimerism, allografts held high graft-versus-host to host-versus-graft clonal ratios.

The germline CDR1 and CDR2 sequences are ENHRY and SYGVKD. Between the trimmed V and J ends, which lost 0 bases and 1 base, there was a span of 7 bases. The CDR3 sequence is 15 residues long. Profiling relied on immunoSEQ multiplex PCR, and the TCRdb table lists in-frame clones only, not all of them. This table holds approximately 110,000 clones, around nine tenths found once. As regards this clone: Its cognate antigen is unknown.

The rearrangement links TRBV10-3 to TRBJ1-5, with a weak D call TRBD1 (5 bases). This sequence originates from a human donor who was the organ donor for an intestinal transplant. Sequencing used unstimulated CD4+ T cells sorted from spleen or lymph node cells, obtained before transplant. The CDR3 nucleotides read TGTGCCATCAGTGAGTCTTGGGGGAGCAATCAGCCCCAGCATTTT. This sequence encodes CAISESWGSNQPQHF.